The present TCR beta chain was sequenced within a study of cytomegalovirus exposure and HLA in healthy donors. Study-wide results and limits: In a later analysis, CMV-associated beta chains were mostly HLA-associated, it appeared. 15,000 to 20,000 TCR beta sequences were associated with HLA alleles at 0.05 false discovery rate in a later analysis.

Whereas donors were nominally healthy upon sampling, unrecorded immune exposures were probable. Primers: 60 Vbeta forward and 13 Jbeta reverse. Here immunoSEQ multiplex PCR was the method, and the copy in TCRdb shows in-frame clones only, minus some. The data show some 120,000 clones, roughly 68% seen once. A remark on this clone: Its cognate antigen is unknown.

Deletions cut 2 bases from V and 5 bases from J, with 15 bases between. This CDR3 has 16 amino acids. From germline, CDR1 is MNHNS and CDR2 SASEGT. The V and J genes are TRBV6-1 and TRBJ1-4; tentatively, D is TRBD1 (6 bases). Sequences were obtained from PBMCs. The sequence came from a woman aged 50 to 60 in good health and CMV-seropositive. The CDR3 loop is CASSEYAAGVNEKLFF. The CDR3, as DNA: TGTGCCAGCAGTGAATACGCTGCAGGGGTAAATGAAAAACTGTTTTTT.